Detailed here is one T cell receptor (beta chain). This sample is part of a study of blood T cell repertoires in COVID-19. Study-wide background: Among Cohort 3 donors, those recovered had two negative PCRs, clearance, or symptom resolution.

The V gene lost 4 bases and the J gene lost 10 bases, with 17 bases spanning the gap. This CDR3 has 14 residues. Germline CDR1 is SGDLS and CDR2 is YYNGEE. Authors' data handling: Reference gene primer amplification yielded estimated nucleated cell counts. Libraries were prepared by immunoSEQ multiplex PCR; TCRdb keeps only in-frame clonotypes and omits some of them. V and J calls and clone size follow that table, whereas D and trimming were derived from the DNA. Among approximately 140,000 clones listed, approximately 84% were seen once. The clonotype originates from a man aged 50-59 years in a cohort exposed to, infected with or recovered from COVID-19 (not recorded which). The genes are TRBV9 and TRBJ1-4; tentatively, D is TRBD1 (6 bases). The sequencing sample was made of PBMCs or T cells enriched from blood (not recorded which). This CDR3 is CASSPEGGGGKLFF. The DNA of the CDR3 is TGTGCCAGCAGCCCCGAGGGGGGGGGAGGAAAACTGTTTTTT. The variable domain in full, with the rest retrieved from reference TRBV9 and TRBJ1-4, is DSGVTQTPKHLITATGQRVTLRCSPRSGDLSVYWYQQSLDQGLQFLIQYYNGEERAKGNILERFSAQQFPDLHSELNLSSLELGDSALYFCASSPEGGGGKLFFGSGTQLSVL.